The clone carrying this TCR beta chain appeared many times. What it binds is not known. Construction of the TCR beta libraries employed iRepertoire HTBI primers in conjunction with Arm-PCR of CDR3 regions. TCRdb reprocessed the multiplex PCR reads via MiXCR and lists one record per CDR3 protein. The sample carries 400,000 to 500,000 distinct CDR3 sequences, 21% recorded once. This CDR3 has 14 amino acids. The germline V gene encodes CDR1 LNHDA and CDR2 SQIVND (reference sequence). The V and J ends lost 5 bases and 2 bases, in that order; junction bases with no gene match: 6. The time point: persistent/refractory GD, antithyroid drugs over 5 years with positive TRAb. There was RNA extracted from PBMCs, and the TCR library was made from it. In this cohort, patients came from an endocrinology department located in Xi'an, China. This record comes from a study of regulatory T cells in long-lasting Graves disease. General study results and limits: With a small sample size, accuracy may have been reduced.

This sequence joins TRBV19 and TRBJ2-7; TRBD1 agrees at 7 bases. The sequence was obtained from a female donor with Graves disease. Here the sequenced sample was peripheral blood mononuclear cells (PBMCs), taken when the disease was refractory, from a patient treated with antithyroid drugs. CDR3 region: CASSPRQGTYEQYF. The CDR3 bases are TGTGCCAGTAGTCCCCGACAGGGAACCTACGAGCAGTACTTC.